One sample yielded the 32 T cell receptor beta chains listed below, sequenced in a study of shared clonotypes between healthy human individuals. Sequenced by immunoSEQ multiplex PCR; TCRdb stores in-frame clones only, minus some. The sample shows approximately 320,000 clones, roughly 87% of them seen only once. Sample: memory CD8+ T cells sorted from blood. Subset noted: CD45RO+ cells pooled with CCR7-negative TemRA cells. These TCRs come from a man in his late teens or twenties in good health.

The chain employs TRBV6-4 and TRBJ1-1, with D perhaps TRBD1 (6 bases). The CDR3 runs 15 residues. The germline V gene has CDR1 MRHNA and CDR2 SNTAGT. Trimming cost V 4 bases and J 5 bases, with 17 bases left between them. CDR3 protein: CASSASEDSETEAFF. Written as DNA, the CDR3 is TGTGCCAGCAGTGCCTCGGAGGACAGTGAGACTGAAGCTTTCTTT.

This clone is a singleton in its sample. The chain carries TRBV5-1 and TRBJ2-1; 12 bases fit TRBD1. Germline CDR1 SGHRS, CDR2 YFSETQ. V trimming: 4 bases; J trimming: 8 bases; junction bases outside the gene matches: 4. The length of the CDR3 is 14 residues. CDR3 in amino acids: CASSTGTGGYEQFF. CDR3 in DNA: TGCGCCAGCAGCACCGGGACAGGGGGCTATGAGCAGTTCTTC.

The chain has TRBV7-9 and TRBJ2-7; TRBD2 matches at 12 bases. The CDR3 is made up of 16 amino acids. Germline V CDR1 and CDR2: SEHNR, FQNEAQ (reference sequence). The J segment lost 3 bases and the V segment lost 5 bases, leaving 8 bases of the junction unmatched. This CDR3 is CASSDRGTSGFYEQYF. CDR3 nucleotide sequence: TGTGCCAGCAGCGACAGAGGGACTAGCGGGTTCTACGAGCAGTACTTC.

V usage is TRBV5-1 and J usage is TRBJ1-5; D gene unclear. CDR1 and CDR2 from the germline V gene are SGHRS and YFSETQ. V lost 2 bases and J 4 bases, leaving 4 bases between the germline ends. The CDR3 is 12 residues long. CDR3 residues: CASSFVNQPQHF. Written as DNA, the CDR3 is TGCGCCAGCAGCTTCGTAAATCAGCCCCAGCATTTT.

This clone came up once. This chain uses TRBV9 with TRBJ2-7; the match to TRBD1 covers 9 bases. Germline lookup yields CDR1 SGDLS and CDR2 YYNGEE. Unmatched junction bases numbered 9, after V lost 4 bases and J lost 4 bases. The CDR3 has 15 amino acids. The CDR3 here is CASSPLGGQGYEQYF. The CDR3 bases are TGTGCCAGCAGCCCGCTTGGGGGACAGGGTTACGAGCAGTACTTC.

A note on this clone: The conserved final phenylalanine or tryptophan is absent from the CDR3, which likely points to a read error. The limits of the CDR3 on the DNA are not certain, so only TCRdb's listed CDR3 is given. The V gene is TRBV2, the J gene TRBJ2-7. The CDR3 extends over 11 residues, inclusive of both ends. The germline CDR1 and CDR2 sequences are SNHLY and FYNNEI. CDR3 residues: CASSVSLDAGL.

V and J are TRBV13 and TRBJ2-5; 7 nucleotides agree with TRBD1. Losses at the gene ends were 4 bases for V and 2 bases for J; bases not matched to a gene: 4. This CDR3 has 14 amino acids. Germline CDR1 is PRHDT and CDR2 is FYEKMQ (reference sequence). The CDR3 DNA follows: TGTGCCAGCAGCTCACCGGGACAGCAAGAGACCCAGTACTTC. Translating gives CASSSPGQQETQYF.

J is TRBJ2-1 and V is TRBV5-6; perhaps TRBD1 as D (5 bases). Per the germline V gene, CDR1 is SGHDT and CDR2 is YYEEEE. Trimming took off 5 bases at V and 2 bases at J, with 14 bases between the two ends. The CDR3 is 15 amino acids. CDR3 region: CASRSGQGPYNEQFF. CDR3 nucleotide sequence: TGTGCCAGCAGATCGGGCCAGGGCCCCTACAATGAGCAGTTCTTC.

The chain links TRBV5-1 to TRBJ2-7, with D uncertain. Germline CDR1 reads SGHRS; CDR2 reads YFSETQ. This CDR3 contains 13 residues. V gave up 4 bases and J gave up 9 bases, with 17 bases separating them. The CDR3 loop reads CASSTRAGVLQYF. As DNA, the CDR3 is TGCGCCAGCAGCACCCGGGCTGGGGTATTGCAGTACTTC.

This chain connects TRBV13 to TRBJ1-1, with D perhaps TRBD1 (5 bases). CDR3 length: 16 amino acids. The V end was cut by 5 bases, the J end by 3 bases, with 19 bases between. Germline V lookup: CDR1 PRHDT, CDR2 FYEKMQ (reference sequence). The CDR3 protein is CASSSYGGSSDTEAFF. The DNA for the CDR3 is TGTGCCAGCAGCAGTTATGGGGGGTCGAGTGACACTGAAGCTTTCTTT.

The V call is TRBV30, the J call TRBJ2-7; D is uncertain. Germline V gene sequence: CDR1 GTSNPN, CDR2 SVGIG (reference sequence). The CDR3 covers 13 residues. V was pared by 4 bases and J by 0 bases, with 10 bases between. This CDR3 reads CAWNSGLSYEQYF. Written as DNA, the CDR3 is TGTGCCTGGAATTCCGGGCTCTCCTACGAGCAGTACTTC. The full variable domain, rest sourced from reference TRBV30 and TRBJ2-7, is SQTIHQWPATLVQPVGSPLSLECTVEGTSNPNLYWYRQAAGRGLQLLFYSVGIGQISSEVPQNLSASRPQDRQFILSSKKLLLSDSGFYLCAWNSGLSYEQYFGPGTRLTVT.

A few counts support this clone. J is TRBJ2-7 and V is TRBV7-9, with 16 nucleotides matching TRBD2. The CDR3 consists of 18 residues. The germline gives CDR1 SEHNR, CDR2 FQNEAQ (reference sequence). V was pared by 2 bases and J by 7 bases, with 11 bases of the junction left unmatched. The chain's CDR3 is CASSLTPGLAGGPGEQYF. The CDR3, as DNA: TGTGCCAGCAGCTTAACCCCGGGACTAGCGGGAGGGCCGGGGGAGCAGTACTTC.

V is TRBV7-9 and J is TRBJ1-2; 9 nucleotides match TRBD1. The V gene end was trimmed by 5 bases and the J gene end by 6 bases; junction bases not matched to a gene: 7. The CDR3 has 14 amino acids. Germline CDR1 is SEHNR and CDR2 is FQNEAQ (reference sequence). CDR3 loop: CASSLSDRGDGYTF. The DNA for the CDR3 is TGTGCCAGCAGCCTTTCCGACAGGGGGGATGGCTACACCTTC. Full variable domain (missing parts from reference TRBV7-9 and TRBJ1-2): DTGVSQNPRHKITKRGQNVTFRCDPISEHNRLYWYRQTLGQGPEFLTYFQNEAQLEKSRLLSDRFSAERPKGSFSTLEIQRTEQGDSAMYLCASSLSDRGDGYTFGSGTRLTVV.

This clone was seen a single time. The chain has TRBV10-1 and TRBJ2-2; the match to TRBD1 covers 7 bases. The CDR3 is 14 amino acids. The V gene's germline CDR1 is WNHNN and CDR2 SYGVQD (reference sequence). The V and J ends lost 4 bases and 1 base, in that order; junction bases with no gene match: 0. The CDR3 DNA sequence: TGCGCCAGCAGTGGACAGGGGAACACCGGGGAGCTGTTTTTT. Residues: CASSGQGNTGELFF.

The chain joins TRBV7-3 to TRBJ2-2, with 9 bases fitting TRBD2. The CDR3 spans 20 residues. Germline CDR1 SGHTA, CDR2 FQGTGA. V trimming: 5 bases; J trimming: 1 base; junction bases outside the gene matches: 17. CDR3 sequence reads: CASSPRGEAGGRENTGELFF. CDR3 in DNA: TGTGCCAGCAGCCCCCGGGGAGAAGCGGGGGGTCGGGAGAACACCGGGGAGCTGTTTTTT.

The gene calls are TRBV9 and TRBJ1-6, with TRBD1 matching over 10 bases. Germline V lookup: CDR1 SGDLS, CDR2 YYNGEE. Trimming at V came to 0 bases and at J to 7 bases, leaving 7 bases not matched to a gene. This CDR3 region has 17 residues. CDR3 amino acids: CASSVGPGTGVNSPLHF. The CDR3 nucleotides are TGTGCCAGCAGCGTAGGCCCCGGGACAGGGGTAAATTCACCCCTCCACTTT.

The chain uses TRBV7-9 and TRBJ2-6; no clear D. This CDR3 has 17 residues. From germline, CDR1 is SEHNR and CDR2 FQNEAQ (reference sequence). Deletions cut 1 base from V and 0 bases from J, with 10 bases between. CDR3 region: CASSLGDTLSGANVLTF. The DNA of the CDR3 is TGTGCCAGCAGCTTAGGGGATACACTCTCTGGGGCCAACGTCCTGACTTTC.

The chain couples TRBV27 to TRBJ2-1; D is uncertain. The CDR3 is 13 amino acids. Germline CDR1 and CDR2: MNHEY and SMNVEV (reference sequence). The ends were cut back, 8 bases at V and 1 base at J, with 9 bases in the middle. The CDR3 DNA sequence: TGTGCCAGCTCGACAACTTCCTACAATGAGCAGTTCTTC. It specifies CASSTTSYNEQFF.

This chain uses TRBV11-3 with TRBJ2-1, with 8 bases lining up with TRBD2. The V segment lost 5 bases and the J segment 3 bases; nucleotides outside the gene matches: 3. This CDR3 is 14 amino acids long. Germline V gives CDR1 SGHNT, CDR2 YENEEA. CDR3 nucleotide sequence: TGTGCCAGCAGCGTAGCGGGGCGCTACAATGAGCAGTTCTTC. It specifies CASSVAGRYNEQFF.

The chain recombines TRBV19 with TRBJ1-1; D uncertain. V was pared by 3 bases and J by 8 bases, with 10 bases between. This CDR3 is 12 amino acids long. From germline, CDR1 is LNHDA and CDR2 SQIVND (reference sequence). DNA of the CDR3: TGTGCCAGTAGTATCGTCGGATACGAAGCTTTCTTT. Translating it yields CASSIVGYEAFF.

The table lists this clone with many counts. The genes are TRBV6-6 and TRBJ2-1; tentative D call: TRBD2 (6 bases). Germline CDR1 reads MNHNY; CDR2 reads SVGAGI (reference sequence). This CDR3 contains 13 residues. Trimming removed 6 bases at V and 6 bases at J, with 12 bases between. CDR3: CASRPLAGNEQFF. The CDR3 DNA is TGTGCCAGCAGACCACTAGCAGGCAATGAGCAGTTCTTC.

The V and J genes are TRBV6-6 and TRBJ2-2, with a possible D match to TRBD2 (5 bases). The germline V gene has CDR1 MNHNY and CDR2 SVGAGI (reference sequence). The CDR3 extends over 16 amino acids. With 0 bases removed from V and 1 base from J, the gap between germline ends came to 9 bases. The CDR3, as DNA: TGTGCCAGCAGTTACTCGAGAGGGAGGAACACCGGGGAGCTGTTTTTT. Translated, it gives CASSYSRGRNTGELFF.

The chain uses TRBV14 and TRBJ1-6; no firm D call. The CDR3 covers 16 residues. Germline V CDR1 and CDR2: SGHDN, FVKESK. Trimming shortened V by 7 bases and J by 4 bases, and 17 bases separated the two germline ends. CDR3 loop: CASTSQSLGYNSPLHF. CDR3 DNA sequence: TGTGCCAGCACCTCACAGTCCCTCGGGTATAATTCACCCCTCCACTTT.

The genes are TRBV6-5 and TRBJ1-6; no reliable D call. Germline V gene sequence: CDR1 MNHEY, CDR2 SVGAGI. This CDR3 has 12 residues. The V gene lost 2 bases and the J gene lost 7 bases, with 3 bases spanning the gap. CDR3 nucleotides: TGTGCCAGCAGTTACACAAATTCACCCCTCCACTTT. Translating it yields CASSYTNSPLHF.

The genes are TRBV2 and TRBJ2-5; 12 bases fit TRBD2. With V trimmed by 7 bases and J by 4 bases, 7 bases remained unmatched. CDR1 and CDR2 from the germline V gene are SNHLY and FYNNEI. The CDR3 has 15 amino acids. The CDR3 protein is CASKTSGGPAETQYF. CDR3 in DNA: TGTGCCAGCAAAACTAGCGGGGGGCCGGCAGAGACCCAGTACTTC.

About this clone itself: A read error is likely here: a far larger clone is one base away. The V and J genes are TRBV5-6 and TRBJ1-2; 7 nucleotides match TRBD1. The CDR3 totals 13 residues. J lost 4 bases, V lost 4 bases, and 4 bases had no gene match. Germline V lookup: CDR1 SGHDT, CDR2 YYEEEE. In DNA form, the CDR3 reads TGTGCCAGCAGCGCGGGACAGATCTATGGCTACACCTTC. Translation gives CASSAGQIYGYTF.

The rearrangement uses TRBV7-9 and TRBJ1-2; the match to TRBD1 covers 11 bases. CDR3 length: 19 residues. The germline CDR1 and CDR2 sequences are SEHNR and FQNEAQ (reference sequence). V lost 5 bases to trimming and J lost 5 bases; unmatched junction nucleotides: 19. In nucleotides, the CDR3 is TGTGCCAGCAGCCCAGGAGGAGGGACAGGGGGTTATAAATTTTATGGCTACACCTTC. It specifies CASSPGGGTGGYKFYGYTF.

This clone has more than one count but fewer than ten. The CDR3 protein is CASSVDISSYNEQFF. The CDR3, as DNA: TGTGCCAGCAGTGTAGACATTAGCTCCTACAATGAGCAGTTCTTC. The chain recombines TRBV6-1 with TRBJ2-1; D unresolved. This CDR3 comprises 15 residues. The germline V gene has CDR1 MNHNS and CDR2 SASEGT. V was trimmed by 4 bases and J by 0 bases, leaving 10 bases between them.

This chain connects TRBV6-5 to TRBJ2-5; no clear D gene. This CDR3 is built from 14 residues. Germline lookup yields CDR1 MNHEY and CDR2 SVGAGI. The ends were cut back, 1 base at V and 0 bases at J, with 6 bases in the middle. CDR3 region: CASSYYDNQETQYF. Written as DNA, the CDR3 is TGTGCCAGCAGTTACTACGACAACCAAGAGACCCAGTACTTC.

Only one count was recorded for this clone. The V gene is TRBV5-6, the J gene TRBJ1-1; D gene uncertain. The CDR3 spans 14 residues. Trimming took off 3 bases at V and 1 base at J, with 10 bases between the two ends. Germline V gene lookup returns CDR1 SGHDT and CDR2 YYEEEE. CDR3 loop: CASSWTPTNTEAFF. DNA of the CDR3: TGTGCCAGCAGCTGGACTCCCACGAACACTGAAGCTTTCTTT.

This chain uses TRBV13 with TRBJ1-2; D possibly corresponds to TRBD1 (5 bases). V dropped 11 bases and J dropped 4 bases, with 14 bases sitting between them. CDR3 size: 12 residues. Germline CDR1 PRHDT, CDR2 FYEKMQ (reference sequence). The CDR3 DNA reads TGTGCCGCGGGGCCGGCGTCCTATGGCTACACCTTC. It is translated as CAAGPASYGYTF. Combining the CDR3 with reference TRBV13 and TRBJ1-2 gives the whole variable domain AAGVIQSPRHLIKEKRETATLKCYPIPRHDTVYWYQQGPGQDPQFLISFYEKMQSDKGSIPDRFSAQQFSDYHSELNMSSLELGDSALYFCAAGPASYGYTFGSGTRLTVV.

V usage is TRBV7-8 and J usage is TRBJ2-7, with D possibly being TRBD1 (5 bases). Germline CDR1 is SGHVS and CDR2 is FQNEAQ. Trimming took 2 bases from V and 6 from J, leaving 17 bases between them. The CDR3 runs to 15 residues. For the CDR3, the DNA is TGTGCCAGCAGCTTACTTCAGGGCCCCTTCCCCGAGCAGTACTTC. This sequence encodes CASSLLQGPFPEQYF.